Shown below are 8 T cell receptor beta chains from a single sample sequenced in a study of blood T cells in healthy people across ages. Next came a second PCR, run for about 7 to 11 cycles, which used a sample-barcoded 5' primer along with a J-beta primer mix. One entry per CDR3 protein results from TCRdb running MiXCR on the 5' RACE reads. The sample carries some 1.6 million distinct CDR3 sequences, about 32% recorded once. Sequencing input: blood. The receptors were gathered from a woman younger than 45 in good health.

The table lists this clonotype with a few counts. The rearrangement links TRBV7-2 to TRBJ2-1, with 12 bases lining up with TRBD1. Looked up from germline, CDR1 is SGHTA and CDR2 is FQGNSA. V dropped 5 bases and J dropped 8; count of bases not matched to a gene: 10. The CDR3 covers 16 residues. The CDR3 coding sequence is TGTGCCAGCAGCCCGGCCGGGACAGGGGGCCGGGATGAGCAGTTCTTC. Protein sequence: CASSPAGTGGRDEQFF.

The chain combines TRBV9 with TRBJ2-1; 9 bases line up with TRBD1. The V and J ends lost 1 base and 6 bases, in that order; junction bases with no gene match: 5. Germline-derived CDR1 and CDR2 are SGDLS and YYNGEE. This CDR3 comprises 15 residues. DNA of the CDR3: TGTGCCAGCAGCGTATGGGGGGGACAGGGCAATGAGCAGTTCTTC. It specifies CASSVWGGQGNEQFF.

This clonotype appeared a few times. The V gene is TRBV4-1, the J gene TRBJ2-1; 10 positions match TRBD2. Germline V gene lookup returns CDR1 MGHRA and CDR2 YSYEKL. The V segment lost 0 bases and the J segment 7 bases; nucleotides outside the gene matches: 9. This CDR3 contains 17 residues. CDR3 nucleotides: TGCGCCAGCAGCCAAGATCTGGCTAGCGGGAGAAGGAATGAGCAGTTCTTC. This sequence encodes CASSQDLASGRRNEQFF.

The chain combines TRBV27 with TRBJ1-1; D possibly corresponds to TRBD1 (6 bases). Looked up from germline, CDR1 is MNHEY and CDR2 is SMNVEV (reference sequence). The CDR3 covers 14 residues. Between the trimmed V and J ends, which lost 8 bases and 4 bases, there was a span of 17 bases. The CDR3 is CASLRGLGSTEAFF. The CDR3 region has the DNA TGTGCCAGCTTACGGGGGCTGGGTAGCACTGAAGCTTTCTTT.

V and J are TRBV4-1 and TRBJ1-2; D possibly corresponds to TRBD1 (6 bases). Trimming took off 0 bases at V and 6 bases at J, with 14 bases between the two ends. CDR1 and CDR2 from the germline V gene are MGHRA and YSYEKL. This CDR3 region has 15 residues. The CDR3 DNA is TGCGCCAGCAGCCAAGAGACTCGGGCAGGGGATGGCTACACCTTC. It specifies CASSQETRAGDGYTF.

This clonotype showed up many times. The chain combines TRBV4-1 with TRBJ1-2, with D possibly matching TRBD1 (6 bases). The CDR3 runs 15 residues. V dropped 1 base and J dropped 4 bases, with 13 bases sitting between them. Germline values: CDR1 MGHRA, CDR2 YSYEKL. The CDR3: CASSQVGGTGYGYTF. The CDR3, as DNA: TGCGCCAGCAGCCAAGTAGGGGGGACGGGCTATGGCTACACCTTC.

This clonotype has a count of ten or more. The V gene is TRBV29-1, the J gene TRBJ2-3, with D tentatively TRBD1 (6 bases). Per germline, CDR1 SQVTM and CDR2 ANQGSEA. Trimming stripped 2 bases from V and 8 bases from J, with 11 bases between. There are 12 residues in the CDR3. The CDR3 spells CSVEFRGGTQYF. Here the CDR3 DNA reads TGCAGCGTTGAATTCAGGGGCGGTACGCAGTATTTT.

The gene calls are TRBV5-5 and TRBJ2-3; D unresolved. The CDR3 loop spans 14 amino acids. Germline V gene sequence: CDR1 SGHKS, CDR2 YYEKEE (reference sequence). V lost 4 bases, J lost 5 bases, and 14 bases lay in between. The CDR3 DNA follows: TGTGCCAGCAGCCCCGAGTTCTCCAGAGATACGCAGTATTTT. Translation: CASSPEFSRDTQYF. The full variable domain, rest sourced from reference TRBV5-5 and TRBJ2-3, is DAGVTQSPTHLIKTRGQQVTLRCSPISGHKSVSWYQQVLGQGPQFIFQYYEKEERGRGNFPDRFSARQFPNYSSELNVNALLLGDSALYLCASSPEFSRDTQYFGPGTRLTVL.